This record covers a single T cell receptor beta chain. Germline CDR1 and CDR2: MDHEN and SYDVKM. The CDR3 contains 14 residues. The ends lost 6 bases at V and 2 bases at J; junction bases unmatched: 7. A multiplex PCR was run with 60 Vbeta primers and 13 Jbeta primers. Here immunoSEQ multiplex PCR was the method, and the copy in TCRdb shows in-frame clones only, minus some. Found here are more than 95,000 clones, about three quarters of them singletons; the top ten hold less than 4.5%. This specimen comes from a study of cytomegalovirus exposure and HLA in healthy donors. The clonotype originates from a man aged 25 to 45 in good health and CMV-seronegative. The J gene is TRBJ2-7, the V gene TRBV28; 7 bases agree with TRBD1. The sequenced sample consisted of PBMCs. The CDR3 nucleotides are TGTGCCAGCAGCGAGACAGGGTCGGCCTACGAGCAGTACTTC. The encoded protein is CASSETGSAYEQYF.